Below, one T cell receptor (beta chain) is given with its context. Its antigen is not known. Germline-derived CDR1 and CDR2 are MNHNS and SASEGT. The length of the CDR3 is 15 residues. The V gene end was trimmed by 1 base and the J gene end by 4 bases; junction bases not matched to a gene: 3. The source of the sample is a study of cytomegalovirus exposure and HLA in healthy donors. General study points: TCR beta sequences reportedly predicted most subjects' HLA-A and HLA-B alleles accurately.

At the time of sampling, donors were nominally healthy, though unrecorded immune exposures were likely. It was with 60 Vbeta and 13 Jbeta primers that the PCR ran. Clones were sequenced by immunoSEQ multiplex PCR, and TCRdb holds only the in-frame ones, with some missing. This sample has about 210,000 clones, with roughly 83% found just once. The J gene is TRBJ1-5, the V gene TRBV6-1; 8 nucleotides match TRBD1. What was sequenced was PBMCs. The receptor comes from a male donor in good health and CMV-seropositive. The CDR3 DNA sequence: TGTGCCAGCAGTGAAGGACAGGGGATGAATCAGCCCCAGCATTTT. Encoded protein: CASSEGQGMNQPQHF.